Below are 26 T cell receptor beta chains sequenced from a single sample in a study of T-cell memory formation after mild COVID-19. Via MiXCR, TCRdb re-called the 5' RACE reads, giving one row per CDR3 protein. Counted here are around 180,000 distinct CDR3 sequences, 16% occurring once; the ten biggest clones make up just over 2%. Sequencing was carried out using PBMCs or a T cell subset sorted from them (not recorded which). The receptors were sampled from an adult woman who had mild COVID-19 (a few samples of this study predate the infection). Cell type and time point are not known.

V and J are TRBV3-1 and TRBJ2-3, with 8 bases that match TRBD2. This CDR3 spans 14 amino acids. V lost 4 bases, J lost 1 base, and 1 base stayed unmatched. The germline V gene has CDR1 LGHDT and CDR2 YNNKEL (reference sequence). The CDR3 sequence: CASSLTSGTDTQYF. The CDR3 DNA reads as TGTGCCAGCAGCCTGACTAGCGGCACAGATACGCAGTATTTT.

This clonotype has a handful of counts. V and J are TRBV4-3 and TRBJ2-3; D perhaps matches TRBD2 (5 bases). There are 14 residues in the CDR3. V shed 3 bases and J shed 4 bases, with 11 bases lying between them. Germline CDR1 LGHNA, CDR2 YSLEER. The CDR3 DNA sequence: TGCGCCAGCAGCCAGACCCCGGGATCAGATACGCAGTATTTT. Protein product: CASSQTPGSDTQYF.

This clonotype came up a few times. The chain combines TRBV18 with TRBJ2-1; 7 bases are shared with TRBD2. Germline-derived CDR1 and CDR2 are KGHSH and LQKENI. This CDR3 contains 15 residues. With V trimmed by 2 bases and J by 7 bases, 8 bases remained unmatched. The CDR3 reads CASSPGAGERNEQFF. For the CDR3, the DNA is TGTGCCAGCTCACCAGGGGCGGGAGAGAGGAATGAGCAGTTCTTC.

This clonotype has just a few counts. The genes are TRBV6-5 and TRBJ2-7; no reliable D call. V was trimmed by 5 bases and J by 6 bases, leaving 11 bases between them. The germline CDR1 and CDR2 sequences are MNHEY and SVGAGI. The CDR3 extends over 12 amino acids. In DNA, the CDR3 is TGTGCCAGCAGTCCCCTTGGTCGCGAGCAGTACTTC. This codes for CASSPLGREQYF.

This clonotype was seen only a few times. The rearrangement uses TRBV20-1 and TRBJ1-2, with 7 bases lining up with TRBD1. Germline assignment: CDR1 DFQATT and CDR2 SNEGSKA (reference sequence). Trimming took 0 bases from V and 6 from J; bases not matched to a gene: 7. This CDR3 is built from 14 residues. CDR3 amino acids: CSARERGRLDGYTF. The CDR3 coding sequence is TGCAGTGCTAGAGAAAGGGGGCGCTTGGATGGCTACACCTTC.

This chain connects TRBV7-2 to TRBJ1-2, with TRBD1 identical over 8 bases. After removal of 2 bases from V and 8 bases from J, the junction contained 10 bases not matched to a gene. The CDR3 extends over 15 amino acids. CDR1 SGHTA and CDR2 FQGNSA come from the germline V gene. CDR3 loop: CASSLYRAGGRGYTF. The DNA for the CDR3 is TGTGCCAGCAGCTTATATCGGGCAGGGGGCAGGGGCTACACCTTC.

This chain links TRBV4-3 with TRBJ2-7; TRBD2 matches 11 bases. CDR1 is LGHNA, CDR2 YSLEER, per germline. This CDR3 region has 15 residues. The trim removed 0 bases at V and 4 bases at J, leaving 2 bases unmatched. CDR3 in amino acids: CASSQERTSGYEQYF. The CDR3 DNA is TGCGCCAGCAGCCAAGAACGGACTAGCGGGTACGAGCAGTACTTC.

The rearrangement uses TRBV18 and TRBJ2-2, with D perhaps matching TRBD2 (6 bases). The CDR3 has 14 amino acids. V was trimmed by 1 base and J by 6 bases, leaving 9 bases between them. In germline, CDR1 is KGHSH, CDR2 LQKENI. This chain's CDR3 is CASSPRREAGELFF. For the CDR3, the DNA is TGTGCCAGCTCACCACGTAGGGAGGCCGGGGAGCTGTTTTTT.

This clonotype turned up a few times. The chain joins TRBV7-9 to TRBJ2-7; D not certain. V lost 5 bases to trimming and J lost 3 bases, with 11 bases between them. This CDR3 is built from 13 residues. CDR1 and CDR2 (germline): SEHNR, FQNEAQ (reference sequence). DNA for the CDR3: TGTGCCAGCAGCCAGATCTCACGCTACGAGCAGTACTTC. Translation gives CASSQISRYEQYF.

This clonotype has just a few counts. The chain links TRBV12-3 or TRBV12-4 to TRBJ2-5; D not resolved. Between the trimmed V and J ends, which lost 4 bases and 0 bases, there was a span of 9 bases. The CDR3 is 14 residues long. DNA of the CDR3: TGTGCCAGCAGTTCGCTATGGTACCAAGAGACCCAGTACTTC. This sequence encodes CASSSLWYQETQYF.

This chain joins TRBV12-3 or TRBV12-4 and TRBJ2-3; 13 positions match TRBD2. This CDR3 is built from 16 residues. The J segment lost 3 bases and the V segment lost 5 bases, leaving 5 bases of the junction unmatched. In DNA, the CDR3 is TGTGCCAGCAGTAGGGGACTAGCGGGAAAAACAGATACGCAGTATTTT. Its translation is CASSRGLAGKTDTQYF.

As to this clonotype: Possible read error: a much larger clone is one base away. This chain uses TRBV29-1 with TRBJ2-3; 11 bases match TRBD2. CDR3 length: 14 residues. The V segment lost 7 bases and the J segment 9 bases; nucleotides outside the gene matches: 12. The germline CDR1 and CDR2 sequences are SQVTM and ANQGSEA. The CDR3 is CSAVAGGRGETQYF. The CDR3 DNA reads as TGCAGCGCAGTAGCGGGGGGGCGTGGAGAGACGCAGTATTTT.

The rearrangement links TRBV7-3 to TRBJ2-1, with D tentatively TRBD1 (6 bases). Germline V lookup: CDR1 SGHTA, CDR2 FQGTGA. This CDR3 contains 15 residues. The V end lost 6 bases, the J end lost 10 bases, and 22 bases lay between the germline ends. This chain's CDR3 is CASRKGLGGEDEQFF. The DNA for the CDR3 is TGTGCCAGCAGAAAGGGGCTAGGGGGTGAGGACGAGCAGTTCTTC.

This clonotype was counted only a few times. V and J are TRBV12-3 or TRBV12-4 and TRBJ2-1; 10 bases align to TRBD2. Trimming took 6 bases from V and 6 from J; bases not matched to a gene: 5. The CDR3 runs 14 residues. The CDR3 reads CASSKLAGPNEQFF. The CDR3 DNA is TGTGCCAGCAGCAAACTAGCGGGACCCAATGAGCAGTTCTTC.

This clonotype was recorded a few times. The junction shows a germline mismatch at one end, possibly a read error. The rearrangement links TRBV2 to TRBJ2-5, with 10 bases lining up with TRBD2. Germline lookup yields CDR1 SNHLY and CDR2 FYNNEI. CDR3 size: 15 residues. CDR3 loop: CASREAASGSPTQYF. DNA of the CDR3: TGTGCCAGCAGAGAAGCAGCTAGCGGGAGTCCGACCCAGTACTTC.

J is TRBJ2-1 and V is TRBV20-1; 7 positions match TRBD2. The germline V gene encodes CDR1 DFQATT and CDR2 SNEGSKA (reference sequence). The CDR3 sequence is 14 residues long. Losses at the gene ends were 0 bases for V and 5 bases for J; bases not matched to a gene: 4. The CDR3 DNA follows: TGCAGTGCTAGAGAGCGGGAGTCGCACAATGAGCAGTTCTTC. It encodes CSARERESHNEQFF.

The chain couples TRBV6-5 to TRBJ2-5; unclear D gene. Germline values: CDR1 MNHEY, CDR2 SVGAGI. The CDR3 loop spans 13 amino acids. The germline V and J ends were trimmed by 5 bases and 2 bases, with 9 bases remaining between them. Here the CDR3 reads CASSPDVQETQYF. In DNA form, the CDR3 reads TGTGCCAGCAGTCCAGACGTACAAGAGACCCAGTACTTC.

The chain joins TRBV7-2 to TRBJ2-1, with 9 bases identical to TRBD2. CDR1 is SGHTA and CDR2 is FQGNSA in the germline V gene. The CDR3 spans 14 residues. Unmatched junction bases numbered 2, after V lost 6 bases and J lost 2 bases. This chain's CDR3 is CASRAGGAYNEQFF. The CDR3 DNA follows: TGTGCCAGCAGGGCGGGAGGGGCCTACAATGAGCAGTTCTTC.

In its sample, this clonotype was seen a few times. This sequence joins TRBV5-4 and TRBJ2-7; D possibly matches TRBD1 or TRBD2 (5 bases each). The germline V gene encodes CDR1 SGHNT and CDR2 YYREEE (reference sequence). There are 14 residues in the CDR3. V lost 2 bases to trimming and J lost 0 bases, with 9 bases between them. For the CDR3, the DNA is TGTGCCAGCAGCTTCTGGGGGAGCTCCTACGAGCAGTACTTC. Amino acid sequence: CASSFWGSSYEQYF.

The J gene is TRBJ2-2, the V gene TRBV7-3; a possible D gene is TRBD2 (6 bases). The CDR3 has 15 residues. The V end lost 2 bases, the J end lost 6 bases, and 13 bases lay between the germline ends. The V gene's germline CDR1 is SGHTA and CDR2 FQGTGA. The CDR3 region has the DNA TGTGCCAGCAGCTTATCCGGGGGTGTCGCCGGGGAGCTGTTTTTT. Protein product: CASSLSGGVAGELFF.

The gene calls are TRBV5-1 and TRBJ2-7; 14 bases match TRBD2. The CDR3 covers 18 residues. Trimming removed 3 bases from V and 3 bases from J; junction bases left unmatched: 11. Germline loops: CDR1 SGHRS, CDR2 YFSETQ. The CDR3 DNA is TGCGCCAGCAGCTCCCCGGGACTAGCGGGAGTGTTGTTCTACGAGCAGTACTTC. This gives the protein CASSSPGLAGVLFYEQYF. Full variable domain (rest looked up from reference TRBV5-1 and TRBJ2-7): KAGVTQTPRYLIKTRGQQVTLSCSPISGHRSVSWYQQTPGQGLQFLFEYFSETQRNKGNFPGRFSGRQFSNSRSEMNVSTLELGDSALYLCASSSPGLAGVLFYEQYFGPGTRLTVT.

The V gene is TRBV3-1, the J gene TRBJ1-6; D is uncertain. CDR1 and CDR2 (germline): LGHDT, YNNKEL (reference sequence). Trimming left V 1 base short and J 14 bases short, with 9 bases between. The CDR3 spans 12 residues. The CDR3 DNA reads as TGTGCCAGCAGCCAAGGCGGAGTTTCCCTCCACTTT. Amino acids: CASSQGGVSLHF.

This rearrangement joins TRBV11-2 to TRBJ1-2; D might be TRBD1 (5 bases). V lost 5 bases to trimming and J lost 0 bases, with 13 bases between them. The CDR3 covers 15 residues. From germline, CDR1 is SGHAT and CDR2 FQNNGV. The CDR3 DNA reads as TGTGCCAGCAGCCAGACCGGGACGGCTAACTATGGCTACACCTTC. Encoded protein: CASSQTGTANYGYTF.

This clonotype occurred many times. This sequence joins TRBV5-5 and TRBJ1-1; D unclear. The CDR3 totals 13 residues. The germline V gene has CDR1 SGHKS and CDR2 YYEKEE (reference sequence). V was clipped by 3 bases and J by 4 bases, with 10 bases between them. CDR3 loop: CASSSGSGTEAFF. CDR3 in DNA: TGTGCCAGCAGCTCGGGTAGCGGCACTGAAGCTTTCTTT.

The sample holds a few counts of this clonotype. The chain is built from TRBV25-1 and TRBJ2-7; D gene ambiguous. Germline V lookup: CDR1 MGHDK, CDR2 SYGVNS. The V end lost 6 bases, the J end lost 4 bases, and 7 bases lay between the germline ends. The CDR3 runs 11 residues. CDR3 sequence reads: CASSATYEQYF. The CDR3 region has the DNA TGTGCCAGCAGCGCCACGTACGAGCAGTACTTC.

The chain has TRBV6-2 or TRBV6-3 and TRBJ2-7, with D perhaps matching TRBD1 (6 bases). The V and J ends lost 5 bases and 6 bases respectively, with 17 bases between them. The CDR3 is 14 residues long. Germline-derived CDR1 and CDR2 are MNHEY and SVGEGT. The CDR3 here is CASSEDSALGEQYF. In DNA, the CDR3 is TGTGCCAGCAGTGAGGACAGCGCGCTTGGCGAGCAGTACTTC.